The text below deals with one T cell receptor (beta chain). Methods used by the authors: For nucleated cells, counts were estimated from reference gene primer amplification. Sequencing was performed with immunoSEQ multiplex PCR; in TCRdb, only in-frame clones are kept and a portion is missing. The D gene and trimming were derived from the DNA, and the V and J assignments and clone size from that table. The table records 250,000 to 350,000 clones, 85% to 90% of them present only once. V dropped 1 base and J dropped 6 bases, with 10 bases sitting between them. The CDR3 runs 13 residues. Per the germline V gene, CDR1 is GTSNPN and CDR2 is SVGIG (reference sequence). This sample is part of a study of blood T cell repertoires in COVID-19. Turning to the study itself: COVID-19 samples from acute and convalescent phases originated in the United States, Italy and Spain. From T cells, B-cell-depleted T cells, or PBMCs came the material, which was cDNA or gDNA.

Donors of Cohort 3 who recovered were those that had two negative PCRs, clearance, or symptom resolution. Input material: PBMCs or T cells enriched from blood (not recorded which). The sequence was collected from a woman in her late teens or twenties who had recovered from COVID-19. The gene calls are TRBV30 and TRBJ1-5; D may be TRBD1 (6 bases). The CDR3 loop reads CAWSDQGPQPQHF. The CDR3 DNA follows: TGTGCCTGGAGTGATCAGGGGCCTCAGCCCCAGCATTTT.